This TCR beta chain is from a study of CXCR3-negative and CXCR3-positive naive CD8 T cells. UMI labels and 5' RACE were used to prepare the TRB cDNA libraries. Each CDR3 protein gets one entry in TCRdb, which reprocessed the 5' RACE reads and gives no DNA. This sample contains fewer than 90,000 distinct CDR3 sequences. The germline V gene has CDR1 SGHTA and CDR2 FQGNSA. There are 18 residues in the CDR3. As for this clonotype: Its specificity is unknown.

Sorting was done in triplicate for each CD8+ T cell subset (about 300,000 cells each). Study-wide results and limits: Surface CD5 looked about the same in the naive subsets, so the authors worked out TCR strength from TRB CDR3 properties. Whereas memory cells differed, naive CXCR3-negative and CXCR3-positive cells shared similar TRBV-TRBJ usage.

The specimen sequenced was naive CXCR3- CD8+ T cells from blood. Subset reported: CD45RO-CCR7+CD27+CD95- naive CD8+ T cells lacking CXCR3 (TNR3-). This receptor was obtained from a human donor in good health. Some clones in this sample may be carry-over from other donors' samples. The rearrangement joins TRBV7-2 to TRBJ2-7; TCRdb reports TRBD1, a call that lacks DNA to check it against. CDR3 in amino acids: CASSPSSLGTFGSYEQYF.